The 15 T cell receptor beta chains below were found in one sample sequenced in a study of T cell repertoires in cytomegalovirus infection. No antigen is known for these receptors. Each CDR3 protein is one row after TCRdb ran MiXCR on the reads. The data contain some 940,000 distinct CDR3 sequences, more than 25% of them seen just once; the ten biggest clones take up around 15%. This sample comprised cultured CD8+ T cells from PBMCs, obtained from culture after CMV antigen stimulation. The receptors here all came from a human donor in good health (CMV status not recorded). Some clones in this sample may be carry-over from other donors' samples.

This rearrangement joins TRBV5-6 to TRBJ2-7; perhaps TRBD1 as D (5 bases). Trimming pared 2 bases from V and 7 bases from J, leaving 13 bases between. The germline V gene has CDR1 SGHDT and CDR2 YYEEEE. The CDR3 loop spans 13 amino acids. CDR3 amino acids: CASSLQGATEQYV. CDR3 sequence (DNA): TGTGCCAGCAGCTTACAAGGGGCGACGGAGCAGTACGTC.

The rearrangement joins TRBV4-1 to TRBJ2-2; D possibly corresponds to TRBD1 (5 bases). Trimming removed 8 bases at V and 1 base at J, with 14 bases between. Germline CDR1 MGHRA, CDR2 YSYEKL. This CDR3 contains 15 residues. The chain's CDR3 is CASLGHAENTGELFF. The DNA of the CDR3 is TGCGCCAGCCTCGGACACGCCGAGAACACCGGGGAGCTGTTTTTT.

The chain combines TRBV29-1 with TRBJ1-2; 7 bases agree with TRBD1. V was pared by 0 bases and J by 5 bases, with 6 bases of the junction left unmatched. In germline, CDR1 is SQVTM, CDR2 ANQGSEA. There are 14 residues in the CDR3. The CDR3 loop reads CSVEDQGRGYGYTF. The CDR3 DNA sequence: TGCAGCGTTGAAGATCAGGGCAGGGGGTATGGCTACACCTTC. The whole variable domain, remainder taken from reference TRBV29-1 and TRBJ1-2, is SAVISQKPSRDICQRGTSLTIQCQVDSQVTMMFWYRQQPGQSLTLIATANQGSEATYESGFVIDKFPISRPNLTFSTLTVSNMSPEDSSIYLCSVEDQGRGYGYTFGSGTRLTVV.

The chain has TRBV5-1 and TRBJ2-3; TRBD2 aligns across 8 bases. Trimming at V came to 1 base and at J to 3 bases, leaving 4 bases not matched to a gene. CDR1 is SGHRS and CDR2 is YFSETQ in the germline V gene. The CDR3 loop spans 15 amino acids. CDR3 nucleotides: TGCGCCAGCAGCTTGAGTAGCGGGATAACAGATACGCAGTATTTT. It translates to CASSLSSGITDTQYF.

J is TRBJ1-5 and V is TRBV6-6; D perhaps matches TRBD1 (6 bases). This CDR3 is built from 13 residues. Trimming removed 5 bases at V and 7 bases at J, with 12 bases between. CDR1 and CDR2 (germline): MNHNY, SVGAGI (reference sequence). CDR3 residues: CASSPGARQPQHF. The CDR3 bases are TGTGCCAGCAGTCCAGGGGCTCGGCAGCCCCAGCATTTT.

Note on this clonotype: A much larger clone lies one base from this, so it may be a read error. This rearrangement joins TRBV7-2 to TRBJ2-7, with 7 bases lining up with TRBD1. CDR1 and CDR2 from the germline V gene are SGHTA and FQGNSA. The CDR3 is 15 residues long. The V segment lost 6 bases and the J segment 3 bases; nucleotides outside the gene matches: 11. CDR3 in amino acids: CASSQEGTDIYEQYV. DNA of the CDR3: TGTGCCAGCAGTCAAGAGGGGACAGACATCTACGAGCAGTACGTC.

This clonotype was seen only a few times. DNA of the CDR3: TGCGCCAGCAGCCAAGCCCCAGGGGTTAATGAAAAACTGTTTTTT. It specifies CASSQAPGVNEKLFF. The chain carries TRBV4-1 and TRBJ1-4; D might be TRBD1 (6 bases). This CDR3 is built from 15 residues. Trimming removed 1 base from V and 4 bases from J, with 10 bases in between. The V gene's germline CDR1 is MGHRA and CDR2 YSYEKL.

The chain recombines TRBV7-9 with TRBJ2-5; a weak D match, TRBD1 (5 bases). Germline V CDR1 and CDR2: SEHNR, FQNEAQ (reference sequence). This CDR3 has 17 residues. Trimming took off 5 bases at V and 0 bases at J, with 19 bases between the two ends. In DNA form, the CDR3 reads TGTGCCAGCAGCCCAGGGCCCTCTAGACAAAACCAAGAGACCCAGTACTTC. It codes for CASSPGPSRQNQETQYF.

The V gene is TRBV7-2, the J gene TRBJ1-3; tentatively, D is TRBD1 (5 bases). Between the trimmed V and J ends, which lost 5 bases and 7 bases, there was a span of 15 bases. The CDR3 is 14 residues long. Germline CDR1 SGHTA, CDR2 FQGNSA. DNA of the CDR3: TGTGCCAGCAGCCCGTTCCTGGGGGGGAACACCATATATTTT. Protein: CASSPFLGGNTIYF.

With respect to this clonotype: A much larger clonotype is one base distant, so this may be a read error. This CDR3 reads CASSQIPRDRAPGWPNSLLHF. The CDR3 DNA reads TGCGCCAGCAGCCAAATTCCCCGGGACAGGGCCCCAGGTTGGCCCAATTCACTCCTCCACTTT. The chain employs TRBV4-1 and TRBJ1-6, with 9 bases identical to TRBD1. From germline, CDR1 is MGHRA and CDR2 YSYEKL. The CDR3 totals 21 residues.

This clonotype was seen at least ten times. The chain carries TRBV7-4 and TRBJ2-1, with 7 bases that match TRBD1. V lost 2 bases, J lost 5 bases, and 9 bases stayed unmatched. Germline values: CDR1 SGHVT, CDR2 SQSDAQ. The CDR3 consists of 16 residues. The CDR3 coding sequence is TGTGCCAGCAGCTTACCGGACAGGTTGTGTAACAATGAGCAGTTCTTC. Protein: CASSLPDRLCNNEQFF.

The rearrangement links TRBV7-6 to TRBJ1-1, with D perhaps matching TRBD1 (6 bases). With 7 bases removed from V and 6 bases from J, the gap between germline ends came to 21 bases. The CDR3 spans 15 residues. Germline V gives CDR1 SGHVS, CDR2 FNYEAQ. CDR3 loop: CASNPLQGRQSEAFF. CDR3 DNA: TGTGCCAGCAACCCATTACAGGGAAGGCAGTCTGAAGCTTTCTTT.

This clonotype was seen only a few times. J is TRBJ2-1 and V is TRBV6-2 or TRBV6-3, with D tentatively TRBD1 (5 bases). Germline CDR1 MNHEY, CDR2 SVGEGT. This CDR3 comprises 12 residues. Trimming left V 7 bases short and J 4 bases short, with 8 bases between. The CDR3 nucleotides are TGTGCCAGCAATACAGGATACAATGAGCAGTTCTTC. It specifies CASNTGYNEQFF.

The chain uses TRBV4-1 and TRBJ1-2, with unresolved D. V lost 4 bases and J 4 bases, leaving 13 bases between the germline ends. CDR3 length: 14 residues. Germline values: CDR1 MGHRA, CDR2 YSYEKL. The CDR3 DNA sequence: TGCGCCAGCAGCCTCCCCGACGGGAGCTATGGCTACACCTTC. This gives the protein CASSLPDGSYGYTF.

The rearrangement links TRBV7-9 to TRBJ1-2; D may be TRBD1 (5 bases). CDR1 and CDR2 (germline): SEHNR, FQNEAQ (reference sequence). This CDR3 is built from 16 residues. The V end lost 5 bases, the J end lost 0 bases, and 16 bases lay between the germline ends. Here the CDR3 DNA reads TGTGCCAGCAGCGCCTCGAGGGGCGCCCCTAACTATGGCTACACCTTC. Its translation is CASSASRGAPNYGYTF.